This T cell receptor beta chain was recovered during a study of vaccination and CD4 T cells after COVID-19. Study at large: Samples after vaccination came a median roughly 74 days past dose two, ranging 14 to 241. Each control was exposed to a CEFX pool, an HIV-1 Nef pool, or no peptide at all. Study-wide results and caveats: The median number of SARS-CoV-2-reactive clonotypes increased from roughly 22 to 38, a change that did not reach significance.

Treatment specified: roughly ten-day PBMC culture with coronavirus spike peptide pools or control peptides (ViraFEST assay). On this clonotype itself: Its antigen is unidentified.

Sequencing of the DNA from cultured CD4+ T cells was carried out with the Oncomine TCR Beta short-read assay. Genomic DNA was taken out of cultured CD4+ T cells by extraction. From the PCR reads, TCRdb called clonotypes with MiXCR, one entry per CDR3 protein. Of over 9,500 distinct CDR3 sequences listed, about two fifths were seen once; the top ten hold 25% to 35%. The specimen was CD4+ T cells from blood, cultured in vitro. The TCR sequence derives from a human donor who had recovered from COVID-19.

CDR3 residues: CASSYNARQGYNEQFF. CDR3 DNA: TGTGCCAGCAGTTACAACGCGAGACAGGGATACAATGAGCAGTTCTTC. J is TRBJ2-1 and V is TRBV6-5; 7 bases match TRBD1. The junction had 8 bases not matched to a gene; V was cut back by 2 bases and J by 4 bases. The CDR3 has 16 residues. Germline values: CDR1 MNHEY, CDR2 SVGAGI.